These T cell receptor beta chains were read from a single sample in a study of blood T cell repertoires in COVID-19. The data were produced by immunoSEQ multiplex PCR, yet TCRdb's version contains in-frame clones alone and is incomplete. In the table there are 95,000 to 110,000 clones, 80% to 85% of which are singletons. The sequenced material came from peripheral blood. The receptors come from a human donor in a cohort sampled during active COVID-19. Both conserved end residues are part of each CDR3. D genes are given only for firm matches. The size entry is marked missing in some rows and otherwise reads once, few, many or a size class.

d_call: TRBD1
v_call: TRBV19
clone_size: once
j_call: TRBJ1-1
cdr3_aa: CASSLTTGGTEAFF
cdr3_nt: TGTGCCAGTAGTCTAACGACAGGGGGGACTGAAGCTTTCTTT

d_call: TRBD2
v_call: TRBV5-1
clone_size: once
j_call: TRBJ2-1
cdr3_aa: CASSLLLAGDNEQFF
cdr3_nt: TGCGCCAGCAGCTTGCTTTTAGCGGGGGACAATGAGCAGTTCTTC

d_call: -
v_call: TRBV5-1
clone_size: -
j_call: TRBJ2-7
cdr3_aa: CASSPSQQGYEQYF
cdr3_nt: TGCGCCAGCAGCCCTAGCCAACAGGGTTACGAGCAGTACTTC

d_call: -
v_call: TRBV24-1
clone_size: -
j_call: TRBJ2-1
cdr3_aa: CATSDSRRGSYNEQFF
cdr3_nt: TGTGCCACCAGTGATAGTCGCAGGGGCAGCTACAATGAGCAGTTCTTC

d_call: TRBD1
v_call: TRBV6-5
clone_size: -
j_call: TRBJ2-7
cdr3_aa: CASNKPGQGTYEQYF
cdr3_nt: TGTGCCAGCAACAAACCGGGACAGGGAACCTACGAGCAGTACTTC

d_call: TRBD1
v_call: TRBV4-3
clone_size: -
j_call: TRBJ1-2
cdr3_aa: CASSQGIRQGYYGYTF
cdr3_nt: TGCGCCAGCAGCCAAGGTATAAGACAGGGCTACTATGGCTACACCTTC

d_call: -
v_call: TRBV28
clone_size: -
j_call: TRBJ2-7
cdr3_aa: CASSFYRGSYEQYF
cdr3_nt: TGTGCCAGCAGTTTTTATAGGGGATCCTACGAGCAGTACTTC

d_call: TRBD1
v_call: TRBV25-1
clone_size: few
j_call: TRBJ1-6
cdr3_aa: CASSEGTDNSPLHF
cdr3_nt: TGTGCCAGCAGTGAAGGGACAGATAATTCACCCCTCCACTTT

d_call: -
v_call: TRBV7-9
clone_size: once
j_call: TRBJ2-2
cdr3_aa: CASSLVETNTGELFF
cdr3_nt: TGTGCCAGCAGCTTAGTCGAGACGAACACCGGGGAGCTGTTTTTT

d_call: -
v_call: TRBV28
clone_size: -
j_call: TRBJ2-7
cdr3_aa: CASSLSVEVSFYEQYF
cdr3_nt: TGTGCCAGCAGTTTATCCGTCGAGGTCAGCTTCTACGAGCAGTACTTC

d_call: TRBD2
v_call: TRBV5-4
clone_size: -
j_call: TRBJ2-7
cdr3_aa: CASSLITSGSDEQYF
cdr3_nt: TGTGCCAGCAGCTTGATCACTAGCGGGAGTGACGAGCAGTACTTC

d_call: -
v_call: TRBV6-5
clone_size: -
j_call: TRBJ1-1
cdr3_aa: CASSRTGEAFF
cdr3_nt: TGTGCCAGCAGTCGAACAGGTGAAGCTTTCTTT

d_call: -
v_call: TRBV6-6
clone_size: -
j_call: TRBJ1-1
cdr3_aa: CASSYPPGQGTEAFF
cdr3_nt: TGTGCCAGCAGTTACCCTCCGGGACAAGGGACTGAAGCTTTCTTT

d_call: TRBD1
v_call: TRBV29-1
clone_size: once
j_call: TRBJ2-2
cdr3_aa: CSVGLPGGGELFF
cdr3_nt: TGCAGCGTAGGGCTTCCAGGGGGCGGGGAGCTGTTTTTT

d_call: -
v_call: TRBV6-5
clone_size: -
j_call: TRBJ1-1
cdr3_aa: CASRGSGRGSGKAFF
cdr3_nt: TGTGCCAGCAGGGGGTCGGGCAGGGGTAGCGGGAAAGCTTTCTTT

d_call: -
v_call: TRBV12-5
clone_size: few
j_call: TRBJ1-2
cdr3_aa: CPLLGDTYGYTF
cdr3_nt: TGTCCCCTGCTCGGCGACACCTATGGCTACACCTTC

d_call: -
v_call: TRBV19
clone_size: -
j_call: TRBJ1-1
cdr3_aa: CASSPGQTNTEAFF
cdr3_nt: TGTGCCAGTAGCCCGGGACAAACAAACACTGAAGCTTTCTTT

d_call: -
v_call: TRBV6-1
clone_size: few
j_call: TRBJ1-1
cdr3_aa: CASSEARQVIRLLLNTEAFF
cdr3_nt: TGTGCCAGCAGTGAAGCAAGACAGGTCATCCGACTGTTACTGAACACTGAAGCTTTCTTT

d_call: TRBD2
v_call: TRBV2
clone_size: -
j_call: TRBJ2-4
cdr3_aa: CASSEGSGRAKVGNIQYF
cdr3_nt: TGTGCCAGCAGTGAAGGTAGCGGGAGGGCCAAGGTCGGAAACATTCAGTACTTC

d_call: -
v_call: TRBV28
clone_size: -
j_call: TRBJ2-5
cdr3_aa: CASSRGMEETQYF
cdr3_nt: TGTGCCAGCAGTCGGGGTATGGAGGAGACCCAGTACTTC

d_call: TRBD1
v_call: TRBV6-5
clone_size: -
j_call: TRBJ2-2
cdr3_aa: CASRAGQVNTGELFF
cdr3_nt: TGTGCCAGCAGGGCGGGACAGGTGAACACCGGGGAGCTGTTTTTT

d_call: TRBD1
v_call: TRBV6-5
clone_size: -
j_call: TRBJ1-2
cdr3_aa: CASLAYRGDYGYTF
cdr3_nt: TGTGCCAGCCTAGCATACAGGGGGGACTATGGCTACACCTTC

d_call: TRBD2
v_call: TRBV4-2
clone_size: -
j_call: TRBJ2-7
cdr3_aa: CASSQTSGYSYEQYF
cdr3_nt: TGTGCCAGCAGCCAGACTAGCGGGTATTCCTACGAGCAGTACTTC

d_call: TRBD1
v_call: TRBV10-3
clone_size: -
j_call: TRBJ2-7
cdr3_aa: CAISEWGSRGPYEQYF
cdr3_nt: TGTGCCATCAGTGAATGGGGGTCTAGGGGGCCCTACGAGCAGTACTTC

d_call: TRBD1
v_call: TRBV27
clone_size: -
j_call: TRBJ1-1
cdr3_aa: CASRQGQSAVEAFF
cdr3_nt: TGTGCCAGCAGACAGGGGCAGTCCGCCGTTGAAGCTTTCTTT

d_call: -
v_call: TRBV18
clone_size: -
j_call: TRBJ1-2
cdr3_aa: CASSPDLDYGYTF
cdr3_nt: TGTGCCAGCTCACCCGACTTGGACTATGGCTACACCTTC

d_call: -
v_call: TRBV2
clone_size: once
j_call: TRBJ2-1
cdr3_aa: CASSQSGGYSYNEQFF
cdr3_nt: TGTGCCAGCAGTCAAAGTGGCGGTTACTCCTACAATGAGCAGTTCTTC

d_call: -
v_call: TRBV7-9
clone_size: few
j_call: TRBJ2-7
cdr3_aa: CASSLGGVWSEQYF
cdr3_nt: TGTGCCAGCAGCTTAGGCGGCGTTTGGAGCGAGCAGTACTTC

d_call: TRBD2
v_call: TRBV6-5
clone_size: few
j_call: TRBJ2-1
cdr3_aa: CASTPGREYNEQFF
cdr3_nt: TGTGCCAGCACCCCCGGGCGGGAGTACAATGAGCAGTTCTTC

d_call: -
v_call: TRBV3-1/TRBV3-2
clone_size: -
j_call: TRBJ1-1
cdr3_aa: CASSQDSYTEAFF
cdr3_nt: TGTGCCAGCAGCCAAGATAGTTACACTGAAGCTTTCTTT

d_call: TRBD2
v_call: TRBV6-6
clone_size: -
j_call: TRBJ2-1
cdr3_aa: CASSPGLAGATSYNEQFF
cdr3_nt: TGTGCCAGCAGTCCCGGACTAGCGGGAGCTACCTCCTACAATGAGCAGTTCTTC

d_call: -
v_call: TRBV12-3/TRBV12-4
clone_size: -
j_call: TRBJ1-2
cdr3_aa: CASSLTGSYGYTF
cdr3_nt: TGTGCCAGCAGTTTAACAGGGAGCTATGGCTACACCTTC

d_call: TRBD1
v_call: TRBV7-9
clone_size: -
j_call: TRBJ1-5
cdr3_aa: CASSVTGVGNQPQHF
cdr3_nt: TGTGCCAGCAGCGTAACAGGGGTCGGCAATCAGCCCCAGCATTTT

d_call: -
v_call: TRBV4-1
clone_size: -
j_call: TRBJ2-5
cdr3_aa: CASSQGWGGGQETQYF
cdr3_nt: TGCGCCAGCAGCCAAGGTTGGGGAGGTGGACAAGAGACCCAGTACTTC

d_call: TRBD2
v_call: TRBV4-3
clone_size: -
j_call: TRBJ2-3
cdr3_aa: CASSLRAGEDTQYF
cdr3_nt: TGCGCCAGCAGTTTAAGGGCGGGGGAGGATACGCAGTATTTT

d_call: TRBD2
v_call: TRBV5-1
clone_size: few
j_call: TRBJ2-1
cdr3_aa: CASRRAGGVANEQFF
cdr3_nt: TGCGCCAGCAGAAGAGCGGGAGGGGTGGCCAATGAGCAGTTCTTC

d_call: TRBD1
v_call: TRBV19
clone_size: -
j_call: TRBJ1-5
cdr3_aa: CASSIQGASQPQHF
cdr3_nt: TGTGCCAGTAGTATACAGGGGGCGAGTCAGCCCCAGCATTTT

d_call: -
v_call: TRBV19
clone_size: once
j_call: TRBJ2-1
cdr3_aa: CASSIGQGYSYNEQFF
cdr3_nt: TGTGCCAGTAGTATAGGTCAGGGCTATTCCTACAATGAGCAGTTCTTC

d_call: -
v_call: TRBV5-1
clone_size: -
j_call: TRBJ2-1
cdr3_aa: CASSLLREREQFF
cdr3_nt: TGCGCCAGCAGCTTGTTGCGGGAACGCGAGCAGTTCTTC

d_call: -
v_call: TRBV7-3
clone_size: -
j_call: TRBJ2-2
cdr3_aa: CASSPPPGGPGASTGELFF
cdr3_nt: TGTGCCAGCAGCCCGCCACCAGGGGGGCCAGGGGCCAGCACCGGGGAGCTGTTTTTT

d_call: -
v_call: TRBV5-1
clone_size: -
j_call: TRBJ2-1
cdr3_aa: CASSLRFEESSNEQFF
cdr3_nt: TGCGCCAGCAGCTTGCGTTTCGAGGAATCCAGCAATGAGCAGTTCTTC

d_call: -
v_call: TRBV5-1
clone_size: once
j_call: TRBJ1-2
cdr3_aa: CASSLVGRANYGYTF
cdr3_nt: TGCGCCAGCAGCTTGGTTGGCAGGGCTAACTATGGCTACACCTTC

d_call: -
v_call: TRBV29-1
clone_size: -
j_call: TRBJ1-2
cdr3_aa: CSVEGVDPPYGYTF
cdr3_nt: TGCAGCGTTGAGGGCGTGGATCCGCCGTATGGCTACACCTTC

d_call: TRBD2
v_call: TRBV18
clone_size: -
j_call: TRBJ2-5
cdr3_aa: CASSRAVVGALAGQETQYF
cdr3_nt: TGTGCCAGCTCACGCGCCGTGGTCGGGGCCCTAGCGGGGCAAGAGACCCAGTACTTC